Sequencing of this TCR beta chain was carried out in a study of CD8 T cells in Susac syndrome. Isolation of CD8+ and CD4+ T cells was performed negatively, whereas enrichment of TEMRA cells was done by FACS. Germline trimming cut 6 bases from V and 0 bases from J; bases unmatched to any gene: 2. The CDR3 length is 15 residues. Germline CDR1 is LNHDA and CDR2 is SQIVND (reference sequence). The RNA, about 0.45 to 1 ug, was put through reverse transcription using random hexamers. The CDR3 of TCR beta was amplified by immunoSEQ multiplex PCR across 54 Vbeta and 13 Jbeta. TCRdb re-called the immunoSEQ multiplex PCR reads through MiXCR, storing one row per CDR3 protein. The table has about 69,000 distinct CDR3 sequences, 90% to 95% seen once.

The sample comprised CD8+ T cells from PBMCs. The chain recombines TRBV19 with TRBJ1-5; the match to TRBD1 covers 10 bases. The receptor's source is a human donor with multiple sclerosis. The CDR3 is CASSWTGGSNQPQHF. CDR3 coding DNA: TGTGCCAGTAGCTGGACAGGGGGTAGCAATCAGCCCCAGCATTTT.